The 8 T cell receptor beta chains in this list originate from one sample, sequenced in a study of cytomegalovirus exposure and HLA in healthy donors. The PCR ran on 60 Vbeta and 13 Jbeta primers. The protocol was immunoSEQ multiplex PCR, while the TCRdb copy is restricted to in-frame clones and leaves out a portion. This sample's table has 29,000 or so clones. Sequencing input: PBMCs. The receptors stem from a man younger than 45 in good health and CMV-seronegative.

For the CDR3, the DNA is TGTGCCAGCAGCTTGGCCTTTGTCCAAGAGACCCAGTACTTC. Protein sequence: CASSLAFVQETQYF. This chain links TRBV5-6 with TRBJ2-5; no reliable D call. This CDR3 is built from 14 residues. V was pared by 0 bases and J by 1 base, with 7 bases between. CDR1 SGHDT and CDR2 YYEEEE come from the germline V gene.

The rearrangement links TRBV5-6 to TRBJ2-2; D gene ambiguous. V lost 6 bases to trimming and J lost 7 bases, with 13 bases between them. Per germline, CDR1 SGHDT and CDR2 YYEEEE. This CDR3 spans 13 amino acids. CDR3 residues: CASTSPGHGELFF. CDR3 nucleotide sequence: TGTGCCAGCACCTCACCGGGTCACGGGGAGCTGTTTTTT.

The V call is TRBV30, the J call TRBJ1-3; D is ambiguous. CDR3 size: 16 residues. The germline V and J ends were trimmed by 0 bases and 7 bases, with 19 bases remaining between them. Germline CDR1 is GTSNPN and CDR2 is SVGIG (reference sequence). CDR3 in DNA: TGTGCCTGGAGTGTTCCAGGCTTCCGCACCCCGAACACCATATATTTT. Its protein is CAWSVPGFRTPNTIYF.

This chain uses TRBV28 with TRBJ1-1; TRBD1 aligns across 7 bases. The V segment lost 5 bases and the J segment 4 bases; nucleotides outside the gene matches: 7. Per the germline V gene, CDR1 is MDHEN and CDR2 is SYDVKM. This CDR3 has 14 amino acids. The CDR3: CASSVGGAGTEAFF. CDR3 nucleotides: TGTGCCAGCAGTGTAGGGGGCGCAGGCACTGAAGCTTTCTTT.

The chain is built from TRBV19 and TRBJ1-2; D gene ambiguous. The length of the CDR3 is 14 residues. V gave up 5 bases and J gave up 1 base, with 11 bases separating them. Germline-derived CDR1 and CDR2 are LNHDA and SQIVND (reference sequence). DNA for the CDR3: TGTGCCAGTAGTGTCGACACTAGTAACTATGGCTACACCTTC. Amino acids: CASSVDTSNYGYTF.

This rearrangement joins TRBV25-1 to TRBJ2-5, with a possible D match to TRBD2 (7 bases). This CDR3 spans 15 amino acids. Germline loops: CDR1 MGHDK, CDR2 SYGVNS. V lost 0 bases and J lost 4, with 12 bases in between. The CDR3: CASSEYKGGGETQYF. The CDR3 coding sequence is TGTGCCAGCAGTGAATATAAGGGGGGGGGAGAGACCCAGTACTTC.

The rearrangement joins TRBV4-1 to TRBJ2-7, with D perhaps matching TRBD1 (6 bases). The germline V gene encodes CDR1 MGHRA and CDR2 YSYEKL. V gave up 3 bases and J gave up 2 bases, with 14 bases separating them. The CDR3 runs 15 residues. The CDR3 region is CASSHPLGGTYEQYF. In DNA, the CDR3 is TGCGCCAGCAGCCACCCACTAGGGGGAACCTACGAGCAGTACTTC.

The V call is TRBV7-3, the J call TRBJ2-3; D ambiguous. Deletions cut 5 bases from V and 3 bases from J, with 15 bases between. Germline CDR1 is SGHTA and CDR2 is FQGTGA. This CDR3 has 15 amino acids. As DNA, the CDR3 is TGTGCCAGCAGCGACCTAGGTTACGCGACAGATACGCAGTATTTT. It encodes CASSDLGYATDTQYF. The entire variable domain, with the rest obtained from reference TRBV7-3 and TRBJ2-3, is as follows: GAGVSQTPSNKVTEKGKYVELRCDPISGHTALYWYRQSLGQGPEFLIYFQGTGAADDSGLPNDRFFAVRPEGSVSTLKIQRTERGDSAVYLCASSDLGYATDTQYFGPGTRLTVL.